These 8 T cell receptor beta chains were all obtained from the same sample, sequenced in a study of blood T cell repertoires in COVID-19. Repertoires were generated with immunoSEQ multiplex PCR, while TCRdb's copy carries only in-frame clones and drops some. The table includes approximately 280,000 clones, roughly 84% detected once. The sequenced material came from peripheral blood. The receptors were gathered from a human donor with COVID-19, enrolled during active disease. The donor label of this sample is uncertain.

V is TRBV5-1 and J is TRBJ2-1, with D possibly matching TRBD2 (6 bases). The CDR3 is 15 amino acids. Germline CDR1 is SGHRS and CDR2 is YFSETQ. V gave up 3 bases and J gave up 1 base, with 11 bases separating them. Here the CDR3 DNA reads TGCGCCAGCAGCTCCAGACTAGATTCCTACAATGAGCAGTTCTTC. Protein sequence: CASSSRLDSYNEQFF.

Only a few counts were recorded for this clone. As DNA, the CDR3 is TGTGCCAGCAGCCAAGAATGGGGCACCCAAGAGACCCAGTACTTC. Protein sequence: CASSQEWGTQETQYF. The J gene is TRBJ2-5, the V gene TRBV4-2; possibly TRBD1 for D (5 bases). The CDR3 runs 15 residues. V lost 0 bases and J lost 1, with 9 bases in between. Per germline, CDR1 LGHNA and CDR2 YNFKEQ.

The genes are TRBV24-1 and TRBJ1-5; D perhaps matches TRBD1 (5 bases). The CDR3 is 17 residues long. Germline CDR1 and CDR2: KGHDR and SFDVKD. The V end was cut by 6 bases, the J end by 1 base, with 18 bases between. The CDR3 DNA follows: TGTGCCACCAGTCCAGGGCAGGGCGGGGGAAGCAATCAGCCCCAGCATTTT. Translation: CATSPGQGGGSNQPQHF.

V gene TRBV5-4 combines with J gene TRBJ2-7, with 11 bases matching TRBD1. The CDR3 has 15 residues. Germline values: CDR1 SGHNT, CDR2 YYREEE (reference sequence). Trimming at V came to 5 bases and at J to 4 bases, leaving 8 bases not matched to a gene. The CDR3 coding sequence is TGTGCCAGCAGTCTTGGGGGACAGGGGGTTTACGAGCAGTACTTC. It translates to CASSLGGQGVYEQYF. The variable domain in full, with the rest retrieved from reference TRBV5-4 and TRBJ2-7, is ETGVTQSPTHLIKTRGQQVTLRCSSQSGHNTVSWYQQALGQGPQFIFQYYREEENGRGNFPPRFSGLQFPNYSSELNVNALELDDSALYLCASSLGGQGVYEQYFGPGTRLTVT.

Here the CDR3 reads CASSYSGQYNQPQHF. Here the CDR3 DNA reads TGTGCCAGCAGTTACTCAGGACAGTACAATCAGCCCCAGCATTTT. The chain links TRBV6-5 to TRBJ1-5; perhaps TRBD1 as D (6 bases). This CDR3 is 15 amino acids long. Germline V gene sequence: CDR1 MNHEY, CDR2 SVGAGI. V was shortened by 0 bases and J by 3 bases, with 9 bases between the two germline ends.

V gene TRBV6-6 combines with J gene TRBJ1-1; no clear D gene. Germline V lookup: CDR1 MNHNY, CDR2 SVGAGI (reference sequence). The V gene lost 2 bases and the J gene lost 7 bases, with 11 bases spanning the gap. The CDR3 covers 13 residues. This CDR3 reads CASSYAGIFEAFF. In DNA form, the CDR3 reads TGTGCCAGCAGTTACGCAGGTATTTTTGAAGCTTTCTTT.

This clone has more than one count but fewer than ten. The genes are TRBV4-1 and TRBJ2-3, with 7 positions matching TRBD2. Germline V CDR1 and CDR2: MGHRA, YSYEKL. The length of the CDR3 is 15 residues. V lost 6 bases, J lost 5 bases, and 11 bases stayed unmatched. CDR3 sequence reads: CASSPGSGEKDTQYF. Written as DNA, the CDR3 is TGCGCCAGCAGTCCCGGGAGCGGGGAGAAAGATACGCAGTATTTT.

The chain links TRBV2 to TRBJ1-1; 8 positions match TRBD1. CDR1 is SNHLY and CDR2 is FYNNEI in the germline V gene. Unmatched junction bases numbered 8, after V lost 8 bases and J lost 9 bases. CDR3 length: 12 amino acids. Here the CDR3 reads CASSQDREKAFF. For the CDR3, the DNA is TGTGCCAGCTCCCAGGACAGGGAAAAAGCTTTCTTT.